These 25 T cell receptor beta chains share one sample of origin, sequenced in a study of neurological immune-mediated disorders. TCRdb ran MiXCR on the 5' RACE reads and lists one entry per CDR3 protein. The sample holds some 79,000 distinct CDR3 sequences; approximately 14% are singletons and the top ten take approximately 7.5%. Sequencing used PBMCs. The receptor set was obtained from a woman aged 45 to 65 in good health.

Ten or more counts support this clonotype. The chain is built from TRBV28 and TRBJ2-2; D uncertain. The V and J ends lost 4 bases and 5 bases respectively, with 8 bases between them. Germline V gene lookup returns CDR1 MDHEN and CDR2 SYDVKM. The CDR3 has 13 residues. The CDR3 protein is CASSSRLTGELFF. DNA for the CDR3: TGTGCCAGCAGTTCGAGGTTAACCGGGGAGCTGTTTTTT.

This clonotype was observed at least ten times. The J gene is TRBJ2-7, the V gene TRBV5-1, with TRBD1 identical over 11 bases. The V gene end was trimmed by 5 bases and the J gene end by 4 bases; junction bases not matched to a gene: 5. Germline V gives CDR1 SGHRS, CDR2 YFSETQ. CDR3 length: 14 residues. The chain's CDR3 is CASSPGQGGYEQYF. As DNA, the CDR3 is TGCGCCAGCAGTCCGGGACAGGGGGGTTACGAGCAGTACTTC.

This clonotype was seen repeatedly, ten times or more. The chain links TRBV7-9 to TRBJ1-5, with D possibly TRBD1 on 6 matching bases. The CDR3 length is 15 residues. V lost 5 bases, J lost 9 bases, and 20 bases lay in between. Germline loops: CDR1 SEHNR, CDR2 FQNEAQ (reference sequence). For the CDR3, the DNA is TGTGCCAGCAGCCAAACAGGGACCGGAGGGTTGCCCCAGCATTTT. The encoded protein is CASSQTGTGGLPQHF.

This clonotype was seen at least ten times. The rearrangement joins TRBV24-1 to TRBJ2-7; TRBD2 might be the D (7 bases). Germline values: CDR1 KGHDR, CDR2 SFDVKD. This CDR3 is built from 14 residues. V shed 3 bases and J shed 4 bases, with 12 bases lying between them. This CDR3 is CATSDTGRVYEQYF. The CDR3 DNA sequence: TGTGCCACCAGTGATACAGGGAGGGTGTACGAGCAGTACTTC.

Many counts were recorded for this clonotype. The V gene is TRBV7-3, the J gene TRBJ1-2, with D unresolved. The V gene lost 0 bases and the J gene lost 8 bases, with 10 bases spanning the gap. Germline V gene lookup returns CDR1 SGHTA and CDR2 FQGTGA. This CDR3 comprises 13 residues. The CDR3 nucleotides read TGTGCCAGCAGCTTAACGCCACAGAAGGGCTACACCTTC. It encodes CASSLTPQKGYTF.

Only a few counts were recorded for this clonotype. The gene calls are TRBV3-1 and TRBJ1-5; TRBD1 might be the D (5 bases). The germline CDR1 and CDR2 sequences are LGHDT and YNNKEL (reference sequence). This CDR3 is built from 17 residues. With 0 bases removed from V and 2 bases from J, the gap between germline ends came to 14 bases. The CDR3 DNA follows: TGTGCCAGCAGCCAAGATCGGAGCAGGGCCGGCAATCAGCCCCAGCATTTT. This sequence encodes CASSQDRSRAGNQPQHF.

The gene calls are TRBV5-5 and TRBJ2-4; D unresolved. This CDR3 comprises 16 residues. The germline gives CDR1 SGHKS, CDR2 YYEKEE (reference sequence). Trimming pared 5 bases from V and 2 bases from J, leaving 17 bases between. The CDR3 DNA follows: TGTGCCAGCAGTCCTTTTGGTACCGAGCCCAAAAACATTCAGTACTTC. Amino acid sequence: CASSPFGTEPKNIQYF.

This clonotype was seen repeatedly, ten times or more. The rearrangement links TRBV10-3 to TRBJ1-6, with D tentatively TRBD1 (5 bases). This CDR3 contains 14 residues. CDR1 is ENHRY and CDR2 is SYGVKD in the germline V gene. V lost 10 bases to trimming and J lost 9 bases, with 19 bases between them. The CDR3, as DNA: TGTGCCAGCGGGGGGACCCCCGGTGGTTCACCCCTCCACTTT. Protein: CASGGTPGGSPLHF.

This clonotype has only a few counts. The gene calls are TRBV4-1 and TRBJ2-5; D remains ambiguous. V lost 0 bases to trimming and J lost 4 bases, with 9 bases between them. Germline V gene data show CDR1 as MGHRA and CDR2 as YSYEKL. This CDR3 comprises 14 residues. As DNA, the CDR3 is TGCGCCAGCAGCCAAGAGAACAGAGGAGAGACCCAGTACTTC. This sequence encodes CASSQENRGETQYF.

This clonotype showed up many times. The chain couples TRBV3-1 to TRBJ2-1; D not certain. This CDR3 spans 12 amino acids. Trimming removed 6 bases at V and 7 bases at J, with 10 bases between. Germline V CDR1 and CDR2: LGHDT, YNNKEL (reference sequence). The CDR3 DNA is TGTGCCAGCAGTCTCGTATTTAATGAGCAGTTCTTC. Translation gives CASSLVFNEQFF.

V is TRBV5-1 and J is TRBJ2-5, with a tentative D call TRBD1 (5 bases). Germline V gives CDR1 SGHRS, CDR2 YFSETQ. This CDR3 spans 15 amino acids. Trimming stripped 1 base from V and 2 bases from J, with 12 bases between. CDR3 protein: CASSLQRQQQETQYF. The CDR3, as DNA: TGCGCCAGCAGCTTGCAACGACAGCAACAAGAGACCCAGTACTTC.

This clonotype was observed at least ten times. The CDR3, as DNA: TGCAGCGTGCGAAGAATGGTGAGGACTTCTGATCCTGAAGCTTTCTTT. Its translation is CSVRRMVRTSDPEAFF. The rearrangement joins TRBV29-1 to TRBJ1-1, with D unclear. Germline values: CDR1 SQVTM, CDR2 ANQGSEA. The ends were cut back, 6 bases at V and 6 bases at J, with 26 bases in the middle. CDR3 length equals 16 residues.

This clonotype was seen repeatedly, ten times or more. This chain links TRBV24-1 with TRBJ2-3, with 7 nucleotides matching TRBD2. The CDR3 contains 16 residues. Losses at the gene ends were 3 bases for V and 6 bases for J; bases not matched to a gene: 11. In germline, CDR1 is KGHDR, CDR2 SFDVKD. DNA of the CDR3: TGTGCCACCAGTGATCCCCCAGGAAAGGGAGGGGATACGCAGTATTTT. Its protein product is CATSDPPGKGGDTQYF.

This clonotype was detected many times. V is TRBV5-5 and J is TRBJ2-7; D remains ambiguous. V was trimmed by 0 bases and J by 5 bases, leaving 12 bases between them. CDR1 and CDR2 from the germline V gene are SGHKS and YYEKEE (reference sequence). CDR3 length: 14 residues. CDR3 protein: CASSLEWARNEQYF. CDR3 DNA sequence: TGTGCCAGCAGCTTGGAGTGGGCTAGAAACGAGCAGTACTTC.

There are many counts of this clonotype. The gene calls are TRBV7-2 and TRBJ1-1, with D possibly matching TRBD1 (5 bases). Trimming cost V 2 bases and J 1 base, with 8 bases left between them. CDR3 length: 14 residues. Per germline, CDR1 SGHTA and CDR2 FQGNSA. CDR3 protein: CASSLSQANTEAFF. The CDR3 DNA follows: TGTGCCAGCAGCTTATCACAGGCGAACACTGAAGCTTTCTTT.

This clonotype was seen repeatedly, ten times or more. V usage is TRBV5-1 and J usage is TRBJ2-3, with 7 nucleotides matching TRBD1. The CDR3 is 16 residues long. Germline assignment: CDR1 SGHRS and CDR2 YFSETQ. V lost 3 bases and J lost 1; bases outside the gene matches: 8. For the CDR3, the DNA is TGCGCCAGCAGCTCAAGACAGGGTGAAGGCACAGATACGCAGTATTTT. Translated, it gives CASSSRQGEGTDTQYF.

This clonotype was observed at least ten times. CDR3 coding DNA: TGCAGTGCTATAGGGGGGGGCGAAATCTATGGCTACACCTTC. Residues: CSAIGGGEIYGYTF. The chain couples TRBV20-1 to TRBJ1-2, with D possibly matching TRBD1 (6 bases). This CDR3 is 14 amino acids long. Trimming shortened V by 4 bases and J by 4 bases, and 16 bases separated the two germline ends. Germline V gene sequence: CDR1 DFQATT, CDR2 SNEGSKA (reference sequence).

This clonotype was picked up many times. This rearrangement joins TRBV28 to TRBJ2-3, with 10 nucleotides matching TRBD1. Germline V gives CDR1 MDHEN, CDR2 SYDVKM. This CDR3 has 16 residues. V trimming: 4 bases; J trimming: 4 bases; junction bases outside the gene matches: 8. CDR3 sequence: CASSSPGQGLADTQYF. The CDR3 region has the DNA TGTGCCAGCAGTTCACCGGGACAGGGGCTCGCAGATACGCAGTATTTT. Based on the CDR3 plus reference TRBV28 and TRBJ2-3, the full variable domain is DVKVTQSSRYLVKRTGEKVFLECVQDMDHENMFWYRQDPGLGLRLIYFSYDVKMKEKGDIPEGYSVSREKKERFSLILESASTNQTSMYLCASSSPGQGLADTQYFGPGTRLTVL.

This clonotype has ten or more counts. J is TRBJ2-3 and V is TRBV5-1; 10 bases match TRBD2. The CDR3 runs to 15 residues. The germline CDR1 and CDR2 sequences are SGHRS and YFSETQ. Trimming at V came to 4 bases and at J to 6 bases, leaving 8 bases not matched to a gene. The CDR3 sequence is CASSPSEAGGDTQYF. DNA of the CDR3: TGCGCCAGCAGCCCGAGCGAAGCGGGAGGGGATACGCAGTATTTT. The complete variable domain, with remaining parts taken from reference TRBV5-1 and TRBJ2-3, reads KAGVTQTPRYLIKTRGQQVTLSCSPISGHRSVSWYQQTPGQGLQFLFEYFSETQRNKGNFPGRFSGRQFSNSRSEMNVSTLELGDSALYLCASSPSEAGGDTQYFGPGTRLTVL.

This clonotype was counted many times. The CDR3 DNA is TGTGCCAGCAGCCTCAGCGGGGTCGAGCAGTACTTC. Residues: CASSLSGVEQYF. V and J are TRBV7-2 and TRBJ2-7; 7 nucleotides line up with TRBD2. This CDR3 is built from 12 residues. V shed 5 bases, J shed 6 bases, and the junction held 4 bases outside the gene matches. Germline-derived CDR1 and CDR2 are SGHTA and FQGNSA.

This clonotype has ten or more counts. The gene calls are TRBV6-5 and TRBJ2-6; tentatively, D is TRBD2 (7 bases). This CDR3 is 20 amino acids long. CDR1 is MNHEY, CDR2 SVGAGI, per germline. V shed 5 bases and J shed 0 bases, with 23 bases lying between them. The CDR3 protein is CASSTLRGGGTHSGANVLTF. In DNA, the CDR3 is TGTGCCAGCAGTACTTTACGAGGGGGGGGGACCCACTCTGGGGCCAACGTCCTGACTTTC.

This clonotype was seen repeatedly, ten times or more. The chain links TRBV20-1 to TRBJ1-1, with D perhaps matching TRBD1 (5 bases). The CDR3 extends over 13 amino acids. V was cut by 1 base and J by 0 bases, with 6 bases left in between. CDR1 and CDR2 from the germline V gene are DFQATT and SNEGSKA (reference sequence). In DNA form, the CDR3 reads TGCAGTGCTAGAGCAGGGTTGAACACTGAAGCTTTCTTT. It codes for CSARAGLNTEAFF.

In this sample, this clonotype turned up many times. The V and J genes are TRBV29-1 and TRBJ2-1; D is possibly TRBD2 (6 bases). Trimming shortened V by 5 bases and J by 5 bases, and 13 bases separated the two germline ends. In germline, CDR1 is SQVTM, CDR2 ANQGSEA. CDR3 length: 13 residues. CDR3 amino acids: CSVRTTRNNEQFF. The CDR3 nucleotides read TGCAGCGTTCGGACTACTAGGAACAATGAGCAGTTCTTC.

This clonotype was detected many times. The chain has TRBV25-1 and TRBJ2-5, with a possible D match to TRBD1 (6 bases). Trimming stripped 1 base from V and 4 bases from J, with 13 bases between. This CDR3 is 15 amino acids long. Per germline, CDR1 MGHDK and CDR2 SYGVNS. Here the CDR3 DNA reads TGTGCCAGCAGTGAATCTCAGGGGTTGGGAGAGACCCAGTACTTC. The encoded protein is CASSESQGLGETQYF.

CDR3 DNA: TGTGCCAGCAGCTCGGGACTCGACTTCGGGACCCAGTACTTC. Its translation: CASSSGLDFGTQYF. The chain is built from TRBV7-6 and TRBJ2-5; tentatively, D is TRBD2 (6 bases). The V gene lost 4 bases and the J gene lost 7 bases, with 16 bases spanning the gap. There are 14 residues in the CDR3. CDR1 SGHVS and CDR2 FNYEAQ come from the germline V gene. Full variable domain (rest looked up from reference TRBV7-6 and TRBJ2-5): GAGVSQSPRYKVTKRGQDVALRCDPISGHVSLYWYRQALGQGPEFLTYFNYEAQQDKSGLPNDRFSAERPEGSISTLTIQRTEQRDSAMYRCASSSGLDFGTQYFGPGTRLLVL.